This TCR beta chain was recovered during a study of blood T cell repertoires in COVID-19. Study overall: Acute-phase and convalescent COVID-19 samples originated in the United States, Italy and Spain.

This CDR3 region has 13 residues. The junction had 9 bases not matched to a gene; V was cut back by 10 bases and J by 9 bases. The germline V gene encodes CDR1 MDHEN and CDR2 SYDVKM. Authors' processing steps: Amplification with reference gene primers provided the estimates of nucleated cell counts. Profiling relied on immunoSEQ multiplex PCR, and the TCRdb table lists in-frame clones only, not all of them. Clone size and V and J calls were adopted from that table, with D and trimming inferred from the DNA. The sample carries around 75,000 clones, 85% to 90% recorded once. The sample taken for sequencing was peripheral blood. The rearrangement links TRBV28 to TRBJ2-3, with 11 bases identical to TRBD2. The TCR was taken from a human donor in a cohort sampled during active COVID-19. The CDR3 protein is CATGTSGLRTQYF. CDR3 nucleotides: TGTGCCACGGGGACTAGCGGTCTCAGGACGCAGTATTTT.